Below, 9 T cell receptor beta chains from the same sample are listed, as sequenced in a study of blood T cell repertoires in COVID-19. This table comes from immunoSEQ multiplex PCR, and its TCRdb copy is limited to in-frame clones, with some not included. The sample shows 64,000 or so clones, 65% to 90% of them seen only once. Sequencing was performed on peripheral blood. The receptor source for this set is a man aged 35 to 55 with acute or convalescent COVID-19.

This clone was seen only a few times. The gene calls are TRBV30 and TRBJ1-2; a weak D match, TRBD1 (5 bases). V was shortened by 2 bases and J by 6 bases, with 13 bases between the two germline ends. The CDR3 has 13 residues. Germline V CDR1 and CDR2: GTSNPN, SVGIG (reference sequence). CDR3 protein: CAWSWGTEDGYTF. The CDR3 region has the DNA TGTGCCTGGAGTTGGGGGACTGAGGATGGCTACACCTTC.

This chain links TRBV5-1 with TRBJ2-1; the D gene is possibly TRBD2 (5 bases). The germline V and J ends were trimmed by 3 bases and 5 bases, with 12 bases remaining between them. Per the germline V gene, CDR1 is SGHRS and CDR2 is YFSETQ. The length of the CDR3 is 14 residues. Here the CDR3 reads CASSSSGVHNEQFF. The CDR3 nucleotides read TGCGCCAGCAGCTCGTCCGGGGTCCACAATGAGCAGTTCTTC.

The chain has TRBV5-1 and TRBJ2-3; tentatively, D is TRBD2 (6 bases). Between the trimmed V and J ends, which lost 1 base and 3 bases, there was a span of 12 bases. This CDR3 spans 15 amino acids. Germline-derived CDR1 and CDR2 are SGHRS and YFSETQ. CDR3 in DNA: TGCGCCAGCAGCTTGTCGGGGGTGCAGACAGATACGCAGTATTTT. This gives the protein CASSLSGVQTDTQYF.

The rearrangement uses TRBV5-6 and TRBJ1-5; D is unresolved. V shed 4 bases and J shed 0 bases, with 8 bases lying between them. The length of the CDR3 is 14 residues. The germline CDR1 and CDR2 sequences are SGHDT and YYEEEE. The CDR3 region is CASSLSASNQPQHF. CDR3 DNA sequence: TGTGCCAGCAGCCTGAGTGCTAGCAATCAGCCCCAGCATTTT.

The chain uses TRBV24-1 and TRBJ1-2, with TRBD1 matching over 12 bases. The germline V gene has CDR1 KGHDR and CDR2 SFDVKD. Trimming removed 0 bases from V and 4 bases from J; junction bases left unmatched: 5. The CDR3 has 17 residues. Written as DNA, the CDR3 is TGTGCCACCAGTGATTTGGGGACAGGGGGCACCGGCTATGGCTACACCTTC. Amino acids: CATSDLGTGGTGYGYTF.

The V call is TRBV7-9, the J call TRBJ1-1; possible D gene TRBD1, 6 bases. Trimming pared 4 bases from V and 4 bases from J, leaving 10 bases between. This CDR3 region has 13 residues. CDR1 and CDR2 (germline): SEHNR, FQNEAQ (reference sequence). For the CDR3, the DNA is TGTGCCAGCAGCTCCTTGGGGGCCACTGAAGCTTTCTTT. Translation gives CASSSLGATEAFF.

The rearrangement uses TRBV12-3 or TRBV12-4 and TRBJ1-1; D is ambiguous. The length of the CDR3 is 12 residues. V was trimmed by 5 bases and J by 1 base, leaving 5 bases between them. The CDR3 loop is CASSRGNTEAFF. The CDR3 DNA follows: TGTGCCAGCAGTCGGGGGAACACTGAAGCTTTCTTT.

The chain links TRBV9 to TRBJ1-3; D not certain. Germline CDR1 SGDLS, CDR2 YYNGEE. The germline V and J ends were trimmed by 10 bases and 9 bases, with 5 bases remaining between them. The CDR3 sequence is 8 residues long. The CDR3 here is CAPSTIYF. The CDR3 coding sequence is TGTGCCCCCAGCACCATATATTTT.

The genes are TRBV9 and TRBJ2-5; the match to TRBD2 covers 15 bases. CDR3 size: 18 residues. Germline CDR1 is SGDLS and CDR2 is YYNGEE. V shed 4 bases, J shed 1 base, and the junction held 8 bases outside the gene matches. CDR3 amino acids: CASSPGTSGGSFQETQYF. DNA for the CDR3: TGTGCCAGCAGCCCCGGGACTAGCGGGGGGAGCTTCCAAGAGACCCAGTACTTC.